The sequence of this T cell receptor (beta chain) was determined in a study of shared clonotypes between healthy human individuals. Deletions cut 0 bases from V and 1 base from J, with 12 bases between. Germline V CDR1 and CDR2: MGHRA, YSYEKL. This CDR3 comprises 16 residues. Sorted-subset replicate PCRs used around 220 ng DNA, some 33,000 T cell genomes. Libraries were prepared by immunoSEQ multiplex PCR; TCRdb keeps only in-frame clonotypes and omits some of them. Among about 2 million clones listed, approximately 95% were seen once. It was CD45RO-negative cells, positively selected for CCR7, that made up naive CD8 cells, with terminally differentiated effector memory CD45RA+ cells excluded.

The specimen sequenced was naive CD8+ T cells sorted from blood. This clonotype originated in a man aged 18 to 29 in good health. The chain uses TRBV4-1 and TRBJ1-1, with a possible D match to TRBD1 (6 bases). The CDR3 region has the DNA TGCGCCAGCAGCCAAGATGGGGGGGCGGGGAACACTGAAGCTTTCTTT. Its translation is CASSQDGGAGNTEAFF.